Listed below are T cell receptor beta chains from one sample, sequenced in a study of long-term antiretroviral therapy in people with HIV. Profiling relied on immunoSEQ multiplex PCR, and the TCRdb table lists in-frame clones only, not all of them. The table shows 20,000 to 25,000 clones, with roughly 80% occurring only once. Sequenced material: unsorted PBMCs, taken 0.3 years after starting antiretroviral therapy. The receptors stem from a man aged 45-65 years with HIV. Both conserved end residues are part of each CDR3. The D gene is left open where the match is weak. Only some rows state a clone size, as once, few, many or a class for expanded clones.

v_gene	abundance	j_gene	len	d_gene	CDR3nt	CDR3aa
TRBV6-5	-	TRBJ1-1	15	-	TGTGCCAGCAGTTACCAAGACAGGAGAAACACTGAAGCTTTCTTT	CASSYQDRRNTEAFF
TRBV5-4	-	TRBJ2-3	15	-	TGTGCCAGCAGCTGGAAGACAGGACGGGCCGATACGCAGTATTTT	CASSWKTGRADTQYF
TRBV14	-	TRBJ1-1	17	TRBD1	TGTGCCAGCAGCCAAGCCTTCACGGGACAGGCGAACACTGAAGCTTTCTTT	CASSQAFTGQANTEAFF
TRBV11-3	-	TRBJ2-7	13	-	TGTGCCAGCAGCTTCGAGACTTTCTACGAGCAGTACTTC	CASSFETFYEQYF
TRBV5-1	few	TRBJ2-7	14	TRBD1	TGCGCCAGCAGCTCCCGGACAGGGTCGGACGAGCAGTACTTC	CASSSRTGSDEQYF
TRBV6-4	-	TRBJ1-6	15	-	TGTGCCAGCAGTGACGGTCGGGGAGAGGTTTCACCCCTCCACTTT	CASSDGRGEVSPLHF
TRBV7-9	few	TRBJ2-1	17	TRBD1	TGTGCCAGCAGATCACCCCGGACAGGTAGCTCCTACAATGAGCAGTTCTTC	CASRSPRTGSSYNEQFF
TRBV19	-	TRBJ2-7	15	TRBD1	TGTGCCAGTTCTAGGGTGGGACAGGGGGCCCACGAGCAGTACTTC	CASSRVGQGAHEQYF
TRBV28	-	TRBJ1-2	11	-	TGTGCCAGCAGTTCCCCCGGGGGCTACACCTTC	CASSSPGGYTF
TRBV7-8	-	TRBJ1-2	14	-	TGTGCCAGCAGCTTATTCACAGGGTGGGATGGCTACACCTTC	CASSLFTGWDGYTF
TRBV29-1	-	TRBJ1-1	11	-	TGCAGCGTTGGGACTGACGCTGAAGCTTTCTTT	CSVGTDAEAFF
TRBV5-1	-	TRBJ2-2	15	-	TGCGCCAGCAGCTTGGATGGGGCGGACACCGGGGAGCTGTTTTTT	CASSLDGADTGELFF
TRBV10-3	-	TRBJ2-2	14	TRBD2	TGTGCCACCTTAGCGGGCCCACAAGCCGGGGAGCTGTTTTTT	CATLAGPQAGELFF
TRBV19	few	TRBJ1-1	11	-	TGTGCCAGTAGTATTGAGGGGAAAGCTTTCTTT	CASSIEGKAFF
TRBV10-3	-	TRBJ2-7	17	-	TGTGCCATCAGTGAGTCCGGGACCCAAGGGTCCATCTACGAGCAGTACTTC	CAISESGTQGSIYEQYF
TRBV19	-	TRBJ2-3	15	-	TGTGCCAGTAGTATAGTTTCAGGGAACACAGATACGCAGTATTTT	CASSIVSGNTDTQYF
TRBV18	-	TRBJ1-5	16	TRBD1	TGTGCCAGCTCACCAATTCGGACAGGGGACAATCAGCCCCAGCATTTT	CASSPIRTGDNQPQHF
TRBV5-4	-	TRBJ2-7	14	TRBD1	TGTGCCAGCAGCCCAGGGGACAGCTCCTACGAGCAGTACTTC	CASSPGDSSYEQYF
TRBV5-4	once	TRBJ2-5	16	TRBD2	TGTGCCAGCAGCTTGCTTATAGCGGGGGTCCAAGAGACCCAGTACTTC	CASSLLIAGVQETQYF
TRBV6-1	-	TRBJ2-1	15	TRBD2	TGTGCCAGCATCGGAAGCGGGAGCTACGGTAATGAGCAGTTCTTC	CASIGSGSYGNEQFF
TRBV7-9	-	TRBJ2-5	15	-	TGTGCCAGCAGCTCCCGGCAGCGCTCCCAAGAGACCCAGTACTTC	CASSSRQRSQETQYF
TRBV19	few	TRBJ2-2	14	TRBD2	TGTGCCAGTAGTATACAACTAGCGCTGGAGGAGCTGTTTTTT	CASSIQLALEELFF
TRBV4-3	few	TRBJ2-1	13	TRBD2	TGCGCCAGCAGCCAAGATCGGTGGGGGAGGGAGTTCTTC	CASSQDRWGREFF
TRBV11-2	few	TRBJ1-6	12	-	TGTGCCAGCAGCTTAGGATACTCACCCCTCCACTTT	CASSLGYSPLHF
TRBV11-2	-	TRBJ2-7	13	-	TGTGCCAGCAGCTTAGTGAGCTCCTACGAGCAGTACTTC	CASSLVSSYEQYF
TRBV7-2	-	TRBJ1-2	15	-	TGTGCCAGCAGCTTAAGGGCAGGGTGGAACTATGGCTACACCTTC	CASSLRAGWNYGYTF
TRBV10-3	few	TRBJ1-6	15	TRBD1	TGTGCCATCAGATCCCCAGGGGGGTCGCGTTCACCCCTCCACTTT	CAIRSPGGSRSPLHF
TRBV7-9	-	TRBJ2-1	14	-	TGTGCCAGCAGCTTAGATGAGGTTTGGAATGAGCAGTTCTTC	CASSLDEVWNEQFF
TRBV5-4	-	TRBJ1-2	15	-	TGTGCCAGCAGCCCCGAAACGGGCCTCCTGGAGGGCTACACCTTC	CASSPETGLLEGYTF
TRBV6-1	few	TRBJ2-7	17	TRBD2	TGTGCCAGCAGTGAACCAGACGGGGGACTAGCGGACTACGAGCAGTACTTC	CASSEPDGGLADYEQYF
TRBV5-4	-	TRBJ2-1	16	TRBD2	TGTGCCAGCAGTCTCTCGGCTAGCGGGAGCAACAATGAGCAGTTCTTC	CASSLSASGSNNEQFF
TRBV7-2	-	TRBJ1-6	13	TRBD1	TGTGCCACGTCGACAGGGTGGGATTCACCCCTCCACTTT	CATSTGWDSPLHF
TRBV9	-	TRBJ1-2	14	-	TGTGCCAGCAGCGTAGTGGAGGGGCCAGATGGCTACACCTTC	CASSVVEGPDGYTF
TRBV7-9	-	TRBJ2-3	14	-	TGTGCCAGCAGCGCTGGACTACCCACAGATACGCAGTATTTT	CASSAGLPTDTQYF
TRBV5-4	once	TRBJ2-1	15	-	TGTGCCAGCAGCTTTGGGGGCCCCCTCTACAATGAGCAGTTCTTC	CASSFGGPLYNEQFF
TRBV11-2	-	TRBJ2-7	15	-	TGTGCCAGCAGCCACTACGCCCGCGCTGGCCGCGAGCAGTACTTC	CASSHYARAGREQYF
TRBV18	-	TRBJ2-1	13	TRBD1	TGTGCCAGCTCACCAACAGGGGCCAATGAGCAGTTCTTC	CASSPTGANEQFF